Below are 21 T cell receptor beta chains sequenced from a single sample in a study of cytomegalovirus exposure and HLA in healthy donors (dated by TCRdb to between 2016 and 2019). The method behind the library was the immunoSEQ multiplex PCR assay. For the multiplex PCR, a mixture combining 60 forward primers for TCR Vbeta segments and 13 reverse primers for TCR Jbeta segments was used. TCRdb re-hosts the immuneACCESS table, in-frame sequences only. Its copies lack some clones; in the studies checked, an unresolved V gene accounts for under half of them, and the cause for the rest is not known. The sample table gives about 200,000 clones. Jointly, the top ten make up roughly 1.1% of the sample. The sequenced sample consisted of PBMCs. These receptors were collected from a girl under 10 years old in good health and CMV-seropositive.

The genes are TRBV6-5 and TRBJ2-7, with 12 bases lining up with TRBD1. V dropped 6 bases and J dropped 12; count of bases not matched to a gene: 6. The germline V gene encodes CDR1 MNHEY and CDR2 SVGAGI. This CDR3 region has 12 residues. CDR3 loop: CASSGTGGRSYF. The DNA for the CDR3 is TGTGCCAGCAGCGGGACAGGGGGCCGCTCGTACTTC.

Here the CDR3 DNA reads TGTGCCAGCTCACTCCCTCAGGGACAGCGTAATAACTATGGCTACACCTTC. Protein product: CASSLPQGQRNNYGYTF. This chain connects TRBV18 to TRBJ1-2; 7 positions match TRBD1. V gave up 4 bases and J gave up 1 base; unmatched junction bases: 12. This CDR3 is 17 amino acids long. Germline CDR1 is KGHSH and CDR2 is LQKENI.

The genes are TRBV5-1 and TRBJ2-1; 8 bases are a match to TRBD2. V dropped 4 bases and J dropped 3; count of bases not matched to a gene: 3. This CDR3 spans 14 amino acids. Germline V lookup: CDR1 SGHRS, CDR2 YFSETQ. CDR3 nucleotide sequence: TGCGCCAGCAGCGCCGGGACTAGCTACAATGAGCAGTTCTTC. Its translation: CASSAGTSYNEQFF. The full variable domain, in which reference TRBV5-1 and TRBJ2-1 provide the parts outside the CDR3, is KAGVTQTPRYLIKTRGQQVTLSCSPISGHRSVSWYQQTPGQGLQFLFEYFSETQRNKGNFPGRFSGRQFSNSRSEMNVSTLELGDSALYLCASSAGTSYNEQFFGPGTRLTVL.

The CDR3 DNA reads TGTGCCATCCTGAGTGATATAAATCAGCCCCAGCATTTT. It translates to CAILSDINQPQHF. The chain employs TRBV28 and TRBJ1-5; D is unresolved. Per germline, CDR1 MDHEN and CDR2 SYDVKM. The CDR3 spans 13 residues. V was clipped by 10 bases and J by 4 bases, with 14 bases between them.

CDR3 DNA sequence: TGCGCCAGCAGCCCTGACAGTGGGATTAGGAACATATATTTT. This translates into CASSPDSGIRNIYF. This chain joins TRBV4-1 and TRBJ1-3, with a possible D match to TRBD1 (5 bases). This CDR3 contains 14 residues. The V end lost 4 bases, the J end lost 12 bases, and 19 bases lay between the germline ends. CDR1 is MGHRA, CDR2 YSYEKL, per germline.

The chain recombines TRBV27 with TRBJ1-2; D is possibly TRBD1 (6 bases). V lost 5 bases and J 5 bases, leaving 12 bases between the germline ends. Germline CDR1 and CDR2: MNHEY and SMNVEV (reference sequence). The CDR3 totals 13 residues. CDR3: CASSPNRAYGYTF. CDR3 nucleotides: TGTGCCAGCAGTCCCAACAGGGCTTATGGCTACACCTTC.

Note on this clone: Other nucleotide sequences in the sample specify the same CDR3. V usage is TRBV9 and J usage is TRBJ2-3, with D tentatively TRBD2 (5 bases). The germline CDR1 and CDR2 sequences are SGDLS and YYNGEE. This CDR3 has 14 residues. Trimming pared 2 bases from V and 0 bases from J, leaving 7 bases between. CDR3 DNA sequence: TGTGCCAGCAGCGTGGGCGGGAGCACAGATACGCAGTATTTT. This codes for CASSVGGSTDTQYF.

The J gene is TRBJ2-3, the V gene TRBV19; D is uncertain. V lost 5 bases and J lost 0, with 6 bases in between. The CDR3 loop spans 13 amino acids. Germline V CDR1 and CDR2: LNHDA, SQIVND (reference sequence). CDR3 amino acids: CASSVTSTDTQYF. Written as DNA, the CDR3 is TGTGCCAGTAGTGTGACTAGCACAGATACGCAGTATTTT.

CDR3 region: CSVTRATQYF. The CDR3 DNA reads TGCAGCGTTACTAGGGCCACGCAGTATTTT. The V call is TRBV29-1, the J call TRBJ2-3; TRBD2 might be the D (5 bases). This CDR3 comprises 10 residues. The V and J ends lost 5 bases and 9 bases respectively, with 9 bases between them. In germline, CDR1 is SQVTM, CDR2 ANQGSEA.

This chain's CDR3 is CASSQVEDSAYEQYF. CDR3 nucleotide sequence: TGCGCCAGCAGCCAAGTGGAAGACTCCGCCTACGAGCAGTACTTC. This chain links TRBV4-1 with TRBJ2-7, with D unclear. Germline V gives CDR1 MGHRA, CDR2 YSYEKL. Deletions cut 1 base from V and 2 bases from J, with 12 bases between. The CDR3 runs 15 residues.

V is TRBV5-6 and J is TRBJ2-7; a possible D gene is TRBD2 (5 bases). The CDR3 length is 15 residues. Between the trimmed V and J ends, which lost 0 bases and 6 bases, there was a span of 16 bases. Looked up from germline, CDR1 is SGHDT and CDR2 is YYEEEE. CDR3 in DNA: TGTGCCAGCAGCTTGGTTGGACCACCGGCGGGCGAGCAGTACTTC. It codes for CASSLVGPPAGEQYF.

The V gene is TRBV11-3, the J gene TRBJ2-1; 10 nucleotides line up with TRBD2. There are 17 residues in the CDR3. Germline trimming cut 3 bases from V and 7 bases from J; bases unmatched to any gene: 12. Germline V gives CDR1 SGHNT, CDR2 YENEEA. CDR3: CASSLGLLAGESNEQFF. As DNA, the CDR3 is TGTGCCAGCAGCTTGGGTCTTCTAGCGGGAGAGTCAAATGAGCAGTTCTTC.

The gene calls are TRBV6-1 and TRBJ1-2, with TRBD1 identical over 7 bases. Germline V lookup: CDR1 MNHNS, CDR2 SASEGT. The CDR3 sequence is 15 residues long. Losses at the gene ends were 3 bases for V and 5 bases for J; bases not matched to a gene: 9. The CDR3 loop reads CASSDLGQASYGYTF. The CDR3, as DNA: TGTGCCAGCAGTGATCTTGGACAGGCCTCTTATGGCTACACCTTC.

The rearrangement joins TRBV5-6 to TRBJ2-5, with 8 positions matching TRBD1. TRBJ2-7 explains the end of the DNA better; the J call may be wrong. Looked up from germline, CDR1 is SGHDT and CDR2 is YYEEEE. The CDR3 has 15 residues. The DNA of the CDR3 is TGTGCCAGCAGCCCTCAGGGGACAGGTGACTACGAGCAGTACTTC. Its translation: CASSPQGTGDYEQYF.

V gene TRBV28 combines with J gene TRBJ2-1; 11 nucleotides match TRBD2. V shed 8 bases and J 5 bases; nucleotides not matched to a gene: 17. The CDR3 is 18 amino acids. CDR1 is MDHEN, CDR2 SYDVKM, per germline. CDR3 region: CASGTGTSGNWGHNEQFF. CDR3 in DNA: TGTGCCAGCGGAACCGGGACTAGCGGAAATTGGGGGCACAATGAGCAGTTCTTC.

The CDR3 DNA reads as TGTGCCAGCAGAAGGGACTTCCCCTTTCATGGTACGCAGTATTTT. Its translation: CASRRDFPFHGTQYF. The chain couples TRBV27 to TRBJ2-3; a possible D gene is TRBD2 (6 bases). The CDR3 is made up of 15 amino acids. Trimming took off 6 bases at V and 8 bases at J, with 21 bases between the two ends. CDR1 and CDR2 (germline): MNHEY, SMNVEV (reference sequence).

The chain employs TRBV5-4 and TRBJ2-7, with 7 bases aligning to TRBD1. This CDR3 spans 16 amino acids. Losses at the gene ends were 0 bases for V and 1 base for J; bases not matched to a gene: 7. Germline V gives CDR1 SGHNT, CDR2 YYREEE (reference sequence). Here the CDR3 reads CASSLGTGQNSYEQYF. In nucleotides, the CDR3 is TGTGCCAGCAGCTTGGGCACGGGACAGAATTCCTACGAGCAGTACTTC.

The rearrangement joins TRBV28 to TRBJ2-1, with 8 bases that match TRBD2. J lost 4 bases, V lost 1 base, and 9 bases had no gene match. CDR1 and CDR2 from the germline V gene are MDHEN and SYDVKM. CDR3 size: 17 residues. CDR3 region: CASSLLMESGGYNEQFF. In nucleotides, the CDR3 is TGTGCCAGCAGTTTATTAATGGAAAGCGGGGGTTACAATGAGCAGTTCTTC.

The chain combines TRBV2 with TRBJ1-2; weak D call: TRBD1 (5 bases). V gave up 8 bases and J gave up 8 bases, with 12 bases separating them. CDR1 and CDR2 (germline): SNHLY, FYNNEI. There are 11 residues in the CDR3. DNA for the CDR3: TGTGCCAGCGTCGGGGGTGTGGGCTACACCTTC. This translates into CASVGGVGYTF.

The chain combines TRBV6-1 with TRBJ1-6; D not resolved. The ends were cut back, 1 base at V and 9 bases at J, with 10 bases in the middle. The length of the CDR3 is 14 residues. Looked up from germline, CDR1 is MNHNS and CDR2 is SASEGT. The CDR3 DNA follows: TGTGCCAGCAGTGAAGTTACGAGTTTTTCACCCCTCCACTTT. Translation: CASSEVTSFSPLHF.

CDR3 bases: TGTGCCAGCAGCTGGGGGACTAGCGAGAACAATGAGCAGTTCTTC. This encodes CASSWGTSENNEQFF. V usage is TRBV11-2 and J usage is TRBJ2-1; 10 nucleotides line up with TRBD2. With V trimmed by 4 bases and J by 5 bases, 5 bases remained unmatched. The CDR3 has 15 residues. Germline V gives CDR1 SGHAT, CDR2 FQNNGV.